A selection of T cell receptor beta chains follows, all from one sample in a study of blood T cell repertoires in COVID-19. Libraries were prepared by immunoSEQ multiplex PCR; TCRdb keeps only in-frame clonotypes and omits some of them. The table lists fewer than 400,000 clones, under 90% of them singletons. The sequenced sample consisted of peripheral blood. The receptors were sampled from a woman aged 25 to 39 with COVID-19, enrolled during active disease. CDR3s include the opening cysteine and the closing phenylalanine or tryptophan. The order of the fields is J gene, V gene, D gene, clone size, CDR3 DNA, CDR3 protein. A D gene is named only where the DNA matches it firmly. Clone size is not always given. Where it is, it says once, few, many or a class for expanded clones.

J: TRBJ1-2; V: TRBV4-2; D: -; size: once; DNA: TGTGCCAGCAGCCAAGGACAACCTGATAGGTATGGCTACACCTTC; CDR3: CASSQGQPDRYGYTF
J: TRBJ2-1; V: TRBV9; D: TRBD2; size: -; DNA: TGTGCCAGCAGCGTTATAGGGAGGGGTTTCAATGAGCAGTTCTTC; CDR3: CASSVIGRGFNEQFF
J: TRBJ1-2; V: TRBV27; D: TRBD1; size: -; DNA: TGTGCCAGCAGTTTTTGGGGACAGGGGACTCCCTATGGCTACACCTTC; CDR3: CASSFWGQGTPYGYTF
J: TRBJ2-7; V: TRBV28; D: TRBD2; size: -; DNA: TGTGCCAGCAGTTTACTCACTAGCGGGAGTCGGGAGCAGTACTTC; CDR3: CASSLLTSGSREQYF
J: TRBJ1-1; V: TRBV5-4; D: -; size: -; DNA: TGTGCCAGCAGCTTGCCCGGAGTGGTGAACACTGAAGCTTTCTTT; CDR3: CASSLPGVVNTEAFF
J: TRBJ2-7; V: TRBV19; D: -; size: -; DNA: TGTGCCAGTAGTGCAACCCTACGACTAGAATTCTACGAGCAGTACTTC; CDR3: CASSATLRLEFYEQYF
J: TRBJ1-4; V: TRBV6-6; D: -; size: -; DNA: TGTGCCAGCAGTTACTCGGGGGGTAATGAAAAACTGTTTTTT; CDR3: CASSYSGGNEKLFF
J: TRBJ1-5; V: TRBV24-1; D: -; size: -; DNA: TGTGCCACCAGTAACGACAGTCTTAGCAATCAGCCCCAGCATTTT; CDR3: CATSNDSLSNQPQHF
J: TRBJ2-3; V: TRBV7-8; D: -; size: -; DNA: TGTGCCAGCAGCCTCCCTAGCCCCCAGGTGGCAGATACGCAGTATTTT; CDR3: CASSLPSPQVADTQYF
J: TRBJ2-2; V: TRBV28; D: -; size: -; DNA: TGTGCGACCCTAGCCTCGGTTCGCGGCACCGGGGAGCTGTTTTTT; CDR3: CATLASVRGTGELFF
J: TRBJ2-5; V: TRBV5-1; D: TRBD1; size: -; DNA: TGCGCCAGCAGGACAGGGGCGGAAGAGACCCAGTACTTC; CDR3: CASRTGAEETQYF
J: TRBJ2-1; V: TRBV9; D: TRBD2; size: -; DNA: TGTGCCAGCAGCCCAGGTAGCGGGAGCTCCTACAATGAGCAGTTCTTC; CDR3: CASSPGSGSSYNEQFF
J: TRBJ1-2; V: TRBV5-4; D: TRBD1; size: -; DNA: TGTGCCAGCAGCTTACGACAGGGGCGATCCTATGGCTACACCTTC; CDR3: CASSLRQGRSYGYTF
J: TRBJ2-7; V: TRBV18; D: TRBD1; size: few; DNA: TGTGCCAGCTCACCTTCGGACAGGGTATACGAGCAGTACTTC; CDR3: CASSPSDRVYEQYF
J: TRBJ1-2; V: TRBV18; D: -; size: -; DNA: TGTGCCAGCTCACTACATAATGATGACATCGTTGGCTACACCTTC; CDR3: CASSLHNDDIVGYTF
J: TRBJ1-2; V: TRBV6-5; D: -; size: few; DNA: TGTGCCAGCAATCCAGGGTGGGGCTATGGCTACACCTTC; CDR3: CASNPGWGYGYTF
J: TRBJ1-4; V: TRBV5-1; D: TRBD1; size: few; DNA: TGCGCCAGCAGCTTCTCCACAGGGGGCGCTTATGAAAAACTGTTTTTT; CDR3: CASSFSTGGAYEKLFF
J: TRBJ2-7; V: TRBV29-1; D: TRBD1; size: -; DNA: TGCAGCGTTGATACAGGGGAGTGGAACGAGCAGTACTTC; CDR3: CSVDTGEWNEQYF
J: TRBJ2-7; V: TRBV15; D: TRBD2; size: few; DNA: TGTGCCACCAGCAGGGGTCCTAGCGGGAGGTTCAACGAGCAGTACTTC; CDR3: CATSRGPSGRFNEQYF